The 22 T cell receptor beta chains below come from one sample, sequenced in a study of shared clonotypes between healthy human individuals. The data were produced by immunoSEQ multiplex PCR, yet TCRdb's version contains in-frame clones alone and is incomplete. The sample has 1.4 million to 1.5 million clones; 95% to 97% are singletons. Sequenced sample: naive CD4+ T cells sorted from blood. Subset described: CD45RA+ positively selected. The receptors stem from a man younger than 40 in good health.

This sequence joins TRBV29-1 and TRBJ1-1; maybe TRBD1 (6 bases). In germline, CDR1 is SQVTM, CDR2 ANQGSEA. This CDR3 contains 14 residues. Trimming cost V 3 bases and J 4 bases, with 15 bases left between them. Written as DNA, the CDR3 is TGCAGCGTTGAGCGGACAGCCCGAGCCACTGAAGCTTTCTTT. As protein: CSVERTARATEAFF.

Regarding this clone: Other DNA sequences of this sample code for an identical CDR3. Here the CDR3 DNA reads TGTGCCAGCAGTGCACAGGGTTACGAGCAGTACTTC. As protein: CASSAQGYEQYF. The chain combines TRBV28 with TRBJ2-7; tentatively, D is TRBD1 (6 bases). CDR1 and CDR2 (germline): MDHEN, SYDVKM. CDR3 size: 12 residues. Trimming cost V 5 bases and J 4 bases, with 9 bases left between them. Full variable domain (outside the CDR3, taken from reference TRBV28 and TRBJ2-7): DVKVTQSSRYLVKRTGEKVFLECVQDMDHENMFWYRQDPGLGLRLIYFSYDVKMKEKGDIPEGYSVSREKKERFSLILESASTNQTSMYLCASSAQGYEQYFGPGTRLTVT.

The rearrangement links TRBV6-5 to TRBJ1-1; D unresolved. V was trimmed by 2 bases and J by 4 bases, leaving 8 bases between them. The CDR3 sequence is 13 residues long. Germline-derived CDR1 and CDR2 are MNHEY and SVGAGI. CDR3 in DNA: TGTGCCAGCAGTTACGATGGATCCACTGAAGCTTTCTTT. Its protein is CASSYDGSTEAFF.

The rearrangement joins TRBV10-3 to TRBJ2-7; 7 bases match TRBD1. Germline V gives CDR1 ENHRY, CDR2 SYGVKD. V dropped 7 bases and J dropped 3; count of bases not matched to a gene: 6. The CDR3 has 13 amino acids. CDR3 amino acids: CAINPGGIYEQYF. CDR3 in DNA: TGTGCCATCAACCCAGGGGGTATCTACGAGCAGTACTTC.

This clone was observed a single time. Other DNA sequences in the same sample also yield this CDR3. This chain uses TRBV18 with TRBJ2-1; TRBD2 matches 9 bases. Germline values: CDR1 KGHSH, CDR2 LQKENI. V was pared by 0 bases and J by 4 bases, with 4 bases of the junction left unmatched. This CDR3 contains 16 residues. CDR3 sequence reads: CASSPPGTSLYNEQFF. As DNA, the CDR3 is TGTGCCAGCTCACCACCGGGGACTAGCTTATACAATGAGCAGTTCTTC.

The V gene is TRBV5-1, the J gene TRBJ2-2, with TRBD2 matching 7 bases. This CDR3 spans 16 amino acids. The germline V gene has CDR1 SGHRS and CDR2 YFSETQ. The junction had 2 bases not matched to a gene; V was cut back by 0 bases and J by 0 bases. The CDR3: CASSLGGGSNTGELFF. CDR3 in DNA: TGCGCCAGCAGCTTGGGCGGGGGATCGAACACCGGGGAGCTGTTTTTT.

The chain combines TRBV7-9 with TRBJ1-5; 9 bases align to TRBD1. Germline CDR1 reads SEHNR; CDR2 reads FQNEAQ (reference sequence). The V and J ends lost 1 base and 1 base, in that order; junction bases with no gene match: 5. This CDR3 contains 17 residues. The CDR3 protein is CASSLVPGTGSNQPQHF. The DNA for the CDR3 is TGTGCCAGCAGCTTAGTCCCCGGGACAGGGAGCAATCAGCCCCAGCATTTT.

The chain is built from TRBV18 and TRBJ1-3; D not resolved. Trimming removed 6 bases from V and 1 base from J, with 13 bases in between. The CDR3 loop spans 15 amino acids. Germline CDR1 is KGHSH and CDR2 is LQKENI. CDR3 region: CASSNTGLSGNTIYF. The CDR3 nucleotides read TGTGCCAGCTCGAACACCGGTTTATCTGGAAACACCATATATTTT.

The chain is built from TRBV6-1 and TRBJ1-2, with D hard to call. Trimming stripped 2 bases from V and 4 bases from J, with 14 bases between. Looked up from germline, CDR1 is MNHNS and CDR2 is SASEGT. CDR3 size: 15 residues. CDR3 DNA sequence: TGTGCCAGCAGTGAAAGGGTCGCATTAATCTATGGCTACACCTTC. It translates to CASSERVALIYGYTF.

The chain is built from TRBV19 and TRBJ2-2, with 9 bases identical to TRBD2. V shed 8 bases and J 4 bases; nucleotides not matched to a gene: 5. The CDR3 length is 14 residues. In germline, CDR1 is LNHDA, CDR2 SQIVND (reference sequence). CDR3 amino acids: CASLTSGRTGELFF. CDR3 coding DNA: TGTGCCAGTCTCACTAGCGGGCGCACCGGGGAGCTGTTTTTT.

V is TRBV7-9 and J is TRBJ2-1; 10 bases match TRBD1. CDR1 SEHNR and CDR2 FQNEAQ come from the germline V gene (reference sequence). The CDR3 totals 19 residues. The V gene end was trimmed by 5 bases and the J gene end by 0 bases; junction bases not matched to a gene: 13. The CDR3 DNA sequence: TGTGCCAGCAGCGGACGGACAGGGGGGAATATCGGCTCCTACAATGAGCAGTTCTTC. Its protein product is CASSGRTGGNIGSYNEQFF. The full variable domain, rest sourced from reference TRBV7-9 and TRBJ2-1, is DTGVSQNPRHKITKRGQNVTFRCDPISEHNRLYWYRQTLGQGPEFLTYFQNEAQLEKSRLLSDRFSAERPKGSFSTLEIQRTEQGDSAMYLCASSGRTGGNIGSYNEQFFGPGTRLTVL.

V is TRBV7-2 and J is TRBJ2-2, with a possible D match to TRBD2 (6 bases). CDR1 and CDR2 (germline): SGHTA, FQGNSA. Trimming took off 0 bases at V and 6 bases at J, with 11 bases between the two ends. The CDR3 runs 15 residues. DNA for the CDR3: TGTGCCAGCAGCTTAGCGGGGACTTATTCCGGGGAGCTGTTTTTT. Its translation is CASSLAGTYSGELFF.

The chain combines TRBV27 with TRBJ2-2; D is possibly TRBD2 (5 bases). The V end was cut by 4 bases, the J end by 3 bases, with 9 bases between. The CDR3 sequence is 14 residues long. Germline V gives CDR1 MNHEY, CDR2 SMNVEV (reference sequence). The CDR3, as DNA: TGTGCCAGCAGTTACCGGGATTACACCGGGGAGCTGTTTTTT. This codes for CASSYRDYTGELFF.

The count of this clone is one. The rearrangement uses TRBV5-1 and TRBJ2-5; a weak D match, TRBD1 (5 bases). Germline values: CDR1 SGHRS, CDR2 YFSETQ. Between the trimmed V and J ends, which lost 0 bases and 4 bases, there was a span of 19 bases. The CDR3 totals 17 residues. Here the CDR3 DNA reads TGCGCCAGCAGCTTGGTGCGATCGGACAACCTCCCAGAGACCCAGTACTTC. Translating gives CASSLVRSDNLPETQYF.

A few counts support this clone. The V call is TRBV28, the J call TRBJ1-5; perhaps TRBD1 as D (5 bases). With 3 bases removed from V and 0 bases from J, the gap between germline ends came to 15 bases. This CDR3 contains 17 residues. The germline V gene encodes CDR1 MDHEN and CDR2 SYDVKM. CDR3 nucleotide sequence: TGTGCCAGCAGTTTCCGGGGGAATGCTTTTAGCAATCAGCCCCAGCATTTT. Encoded protein: CASSFRGNAFSNQPQHF.

The rearrangement uses TRBV4-1 and TRBJ2-2; no clear D gene. Germline assignment: CDR1 MGHRA and CDR2 YSYEKL. The CDR3 spans 15 residues. The V gene lost 1 base and the J gene lost 7 bases, with 13 bases spanning the gap. The CDR3 coding sequence is TGCGCCAGCAGCCAAGGAAACAAAGTAGGCGGGGAGCTGTTTTTT. Its protein is CASSQGNKVGGELFF.

The chain carries TRBV29-1 and TRBJ1-2; D remains ambiguous. The CDR3 has 15 residues. Per germline, CDR1 SQVTM and CDR2 ANQGSEA. V gave up 4 bases and J gave up 0 bases, with 15 bases separating them. CDR3: CSVGGQVEANYGYTF. Written as DNA, the CDR3 is TGCAGCGTTGGCGGGCAGGTTGAAGCTAACTATGGCTACACCTTC.

A note on this clone: Other DNA sequences in this specimen translate into the identical CDR3. The rearrangement links TRBV7-2 to TRBJ2-1; D is undetermined. This CDR3 comprises 12 residues. Trimming removed 4 bases at V and 4 bases at J, with 5 bases between. The germline V gene encodes CDR1 SGHTA and CDR2 FQGNSA. This CDR3 reads CASSSPYNEQFF. The CDR3 coding sequence is TGTGCCAGCAGCTCACCTTACAATGAGCAGTTCTTC.

The chain employs TRBV19 and TRBJ1-5; D is uncertain. Between the trimmed V and J ends, which lost 5 bases and 6 bases, there was a span of 11 bases. The germline gives CDR1 LNHDA, CDR2 SQIVND (reference sequence). The CDR3 is 13 amino acids. The CDR3 protein is CASSYLGFQPQHF. CDR3 DNA: TGTGCCAGTAGTTATCTTGGGTTTCAGCCCCAGCATTTT.

The chain combines TRBV5-6 with TRBJ2-1, with a weak D call TRBD2 (5 bases). Germline V gene sequence: CDR1 SGHDT, CDR2 YYEEEE. The CDR3 runs 16 residues. Deletions cut 2 bases from V and 9 bases from J, with 21 bases between. CDR3 in amino acids: CASSFLEGAAFSEQFF. In DNA form, the CDR3 reads TGTGCCAGCAGCTTTCTCGAGGGAGCCGCCTTTAGTGAGCAGTTCTTC.

CDR3 sequence reads: CASSATGGGSNQPQHF. In DNA form, the CDR3 reads TGTGCCAGCTCTGCAACAGGGGGCGGGAGCAATCAGCCCCAGCATTTT. The chain has TRBV9 and TRBJ1-5; 9 positions agree with TRBD1. The germline CDR1 and CDR2 sequences are SGDLS and YYNGEE. The CDR3 runs to 16 residues. The V segment lost 7 bases and the J segment 1 base; nucleotides outside the gene matches: 9.

This sequence joins TRBV25-1 and TRBJ1-2; D is possibly TRBD1 (6 bases). The V end was cut by 6 bases, the J end by 4 bases, with 12 bases between. The germline V gene encodes CDR1 MGHDK and CDR2 SYGVNS. The CDR3 spans 13 residues. Here the CDR3 reads CASRGGTFYGYTF. DNA of the CDR3: TGTGCCAGCAGGGGAGGGACATTCTATGGCTACACCTTC.